This TCR beta chain came from a study of cytomegalovirus exposure and HLA in healthy donors. General study points: By a later analysis, the bulk of CMV-associated TCR beta chains appeared HLA-restricted.

With 3 bases removed from V and 5 bases from J, the gap between germline ends came to 14 bases. The germline V gene encodes CDR1 LNHDA and CDR2 SQIVND (reference sequence). The CDR3 consists of 14 residues. To note about this clone: Antigen unknown.

PCR involved 60 Vbeta and 13 Jbeta primers. Here immunoSEQ multiplex PCR was the method, and the copy in TCRdb shows in-frame clones only, minus some. The sample holds about 130,000 clones, nearly 80% seen once. The source material was PBMCs. This chain connects TRBV19 to TRBJ2-7; D is possibly TRBD2 (6 bases). The source is a male donor in good health and CMV-seronegative. The CDR3 loop is CASSMGRDRNEQYF. The CDR3 DNA reads as TGTGCCAGTAGTATGGGGCGGGACCGGAACGAGCAGTACTTC.